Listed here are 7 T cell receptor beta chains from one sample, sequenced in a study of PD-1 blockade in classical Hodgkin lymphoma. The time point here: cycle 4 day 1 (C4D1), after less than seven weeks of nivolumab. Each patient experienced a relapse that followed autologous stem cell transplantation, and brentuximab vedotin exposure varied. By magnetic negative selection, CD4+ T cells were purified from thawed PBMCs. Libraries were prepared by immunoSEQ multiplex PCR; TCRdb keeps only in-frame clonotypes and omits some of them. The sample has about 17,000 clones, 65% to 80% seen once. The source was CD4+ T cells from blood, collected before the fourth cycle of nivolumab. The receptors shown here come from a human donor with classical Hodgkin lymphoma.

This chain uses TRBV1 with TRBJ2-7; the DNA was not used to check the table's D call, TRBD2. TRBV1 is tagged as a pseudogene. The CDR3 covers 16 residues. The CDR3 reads CTSSRGGRGRSYEQYF. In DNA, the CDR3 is TGCACCAGCAGCCGGGGGGGGCGTGGGAGGTCCTACGAGCAGTACTTC.

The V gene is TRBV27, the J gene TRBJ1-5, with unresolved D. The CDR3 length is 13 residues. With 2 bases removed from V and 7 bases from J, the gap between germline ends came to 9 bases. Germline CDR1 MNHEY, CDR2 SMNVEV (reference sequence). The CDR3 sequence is CASSLVLGQPQHF. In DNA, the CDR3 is TGTGCCAGCAGTTTAGTCCTCGGGCAGCCCCAGCATTTT.

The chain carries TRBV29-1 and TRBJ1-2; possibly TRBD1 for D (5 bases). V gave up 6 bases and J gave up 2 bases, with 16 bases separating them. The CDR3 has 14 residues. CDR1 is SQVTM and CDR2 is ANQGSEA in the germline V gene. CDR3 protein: CSVHQREGNYGYTF. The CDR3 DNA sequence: TGCAGCGTCCACCAAAGGGAGGGGAACTATGGCTACACCTTC.

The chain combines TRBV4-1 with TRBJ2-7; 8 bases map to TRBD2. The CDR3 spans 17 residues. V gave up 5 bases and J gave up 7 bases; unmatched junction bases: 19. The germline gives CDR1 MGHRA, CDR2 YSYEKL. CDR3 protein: CASSLAPPTSVLGEQYF. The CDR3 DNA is TGCGCCAGCAGCTTAGCCCCTCCGACTAGCGTCTTAGGAGAGCAGTACTTC.

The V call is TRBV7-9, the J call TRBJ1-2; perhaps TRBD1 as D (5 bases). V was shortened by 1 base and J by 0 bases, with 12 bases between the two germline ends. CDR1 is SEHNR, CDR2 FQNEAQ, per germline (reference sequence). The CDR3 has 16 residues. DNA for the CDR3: TGTGCCAGCAGCTTAGTAGGCGGGGGACCTAACTATGGCTACACCTTC. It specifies CASSLVGGGPNYGYTF.

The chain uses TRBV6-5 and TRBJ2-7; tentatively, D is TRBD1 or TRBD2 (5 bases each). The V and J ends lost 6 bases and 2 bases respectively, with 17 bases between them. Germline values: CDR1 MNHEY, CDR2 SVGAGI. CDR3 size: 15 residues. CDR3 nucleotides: TGTGCCAGCAGAACCGCCGGGACGAACACCTACGAGCAGTACTTC. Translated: CASRTAGTNTYEQYF.

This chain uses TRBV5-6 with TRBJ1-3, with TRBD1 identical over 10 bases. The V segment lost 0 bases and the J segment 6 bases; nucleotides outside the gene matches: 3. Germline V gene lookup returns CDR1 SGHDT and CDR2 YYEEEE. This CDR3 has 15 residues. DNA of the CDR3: TGTGCCAGCAGCTTGGCCGGGACAGGGGTAAACACCATATATTTT. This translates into CASSLAGTGVNTIYF.